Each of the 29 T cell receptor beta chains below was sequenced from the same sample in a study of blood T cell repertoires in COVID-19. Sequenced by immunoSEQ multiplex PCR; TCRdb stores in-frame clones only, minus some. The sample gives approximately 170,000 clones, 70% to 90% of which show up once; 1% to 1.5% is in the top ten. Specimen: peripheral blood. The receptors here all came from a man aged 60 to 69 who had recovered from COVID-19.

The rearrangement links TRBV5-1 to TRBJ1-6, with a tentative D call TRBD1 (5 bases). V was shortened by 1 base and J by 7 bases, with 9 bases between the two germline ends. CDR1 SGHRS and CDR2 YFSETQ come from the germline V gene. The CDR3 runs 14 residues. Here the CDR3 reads CASSLSGGNSPLHF. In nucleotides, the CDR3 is TGCGCCAGCAGCTTGAGCGGGGGGAATTCACCCCTCCACTTT.

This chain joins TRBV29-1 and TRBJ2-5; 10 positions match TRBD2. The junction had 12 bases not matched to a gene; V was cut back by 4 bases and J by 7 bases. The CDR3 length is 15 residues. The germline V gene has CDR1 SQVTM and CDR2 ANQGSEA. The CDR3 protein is CSVGTSGSRGGTQYF. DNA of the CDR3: TGCAGCGTTGGGACTAGCGGATCTCGGGGGGGGACCCAGTACTTC.

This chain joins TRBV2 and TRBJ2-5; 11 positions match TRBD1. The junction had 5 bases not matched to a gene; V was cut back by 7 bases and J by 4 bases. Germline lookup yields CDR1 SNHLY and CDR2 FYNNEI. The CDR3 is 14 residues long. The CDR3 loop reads CASTRDRGIETQYF. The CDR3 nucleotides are TGTGCCAGCACCCGGGACAGGGGGATAGAGACCCAGTACTTC. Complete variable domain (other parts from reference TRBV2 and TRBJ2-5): EPEVTQTPSHQVTQMGQEVILRCVPISNHLYFYWYRQILGQKVEFLVSFYNNEISEKSEIFDDQFSVERPDGSNFTLKIRSTKLEDSAMYFCASTRDRGIETQYFGPGTRLLVL.

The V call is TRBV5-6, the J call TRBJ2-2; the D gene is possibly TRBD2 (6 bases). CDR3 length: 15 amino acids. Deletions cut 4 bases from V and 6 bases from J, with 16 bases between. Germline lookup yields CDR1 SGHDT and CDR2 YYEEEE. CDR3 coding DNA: TGTGCCAGCAGCCGGGGAAGGACTACTGCCGGGGAGCTGTTTTTT. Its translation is CASSRGRTTAGELFF.

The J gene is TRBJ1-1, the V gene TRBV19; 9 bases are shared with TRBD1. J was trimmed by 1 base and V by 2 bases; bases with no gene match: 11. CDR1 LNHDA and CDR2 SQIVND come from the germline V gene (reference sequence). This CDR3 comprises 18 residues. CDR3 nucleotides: TGTGCCAGTAGTATATTCGGGAGCGGGGACAGGGCGAACACTGAAGCTTTCTTT. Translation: CASSIFGSGDRANTEAFF. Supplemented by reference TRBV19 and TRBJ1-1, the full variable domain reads DGGITQSPKYLFRKEGQNVTLSCEQNLNHDAMYWYRQDPGQGLRLIYYSQIVNDFQKGDIAEGYSVSREKKESFPLTVTSAQKNPTAFYLCASSIFGSGDRANTEAFFGQGTRLTVV.

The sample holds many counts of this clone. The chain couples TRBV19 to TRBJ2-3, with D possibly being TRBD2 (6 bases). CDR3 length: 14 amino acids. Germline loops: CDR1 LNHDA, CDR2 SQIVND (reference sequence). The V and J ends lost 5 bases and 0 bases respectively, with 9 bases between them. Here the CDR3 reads CASSPGVSTDTQYF. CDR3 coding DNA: TGTGCCAGTAGTCCGGGAGTTAGCACAGATACGCAGTATTTT.

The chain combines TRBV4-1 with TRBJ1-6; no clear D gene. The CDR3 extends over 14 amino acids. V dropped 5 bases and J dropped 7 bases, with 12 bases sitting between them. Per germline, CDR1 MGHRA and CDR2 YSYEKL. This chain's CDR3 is CASSSPIPNSPLHF. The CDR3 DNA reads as TGCGCCAGCAGCTCGCCTATCCCGAATTCACCCCTCCACTTT.

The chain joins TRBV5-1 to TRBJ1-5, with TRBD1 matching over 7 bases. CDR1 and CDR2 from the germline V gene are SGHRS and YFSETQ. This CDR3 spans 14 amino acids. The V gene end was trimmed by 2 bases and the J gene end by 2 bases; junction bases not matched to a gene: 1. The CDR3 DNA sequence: TGCGCCAGCAGCTTTACAGGGGGCAATCAGCCCCAGCATTTT. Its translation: CASSFTGGNQPQHF.

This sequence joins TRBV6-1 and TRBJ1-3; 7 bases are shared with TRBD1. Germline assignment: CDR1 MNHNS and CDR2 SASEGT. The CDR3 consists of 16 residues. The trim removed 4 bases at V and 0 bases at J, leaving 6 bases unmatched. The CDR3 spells CASSAETGDSGNTIYF. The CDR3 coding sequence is TGTGCCAGCAGTGCAGAAACAGGGGACTCTGGAAACACCATATATTTT.

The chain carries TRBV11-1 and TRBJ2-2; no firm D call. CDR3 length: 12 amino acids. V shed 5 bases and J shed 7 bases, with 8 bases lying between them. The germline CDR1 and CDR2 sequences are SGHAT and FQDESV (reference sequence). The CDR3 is CASSPGLGELFF. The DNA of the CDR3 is TGTGCCAGCAGCCCCGGTCTCGGGGAGCTGTTTTTT.

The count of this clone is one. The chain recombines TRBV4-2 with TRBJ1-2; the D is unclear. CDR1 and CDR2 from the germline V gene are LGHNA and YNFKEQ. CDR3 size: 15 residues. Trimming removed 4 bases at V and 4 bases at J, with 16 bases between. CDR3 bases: TGTGCCAGCAGCCTCCCGGAGGGCAGAGCCTATGGCTACACCTTC. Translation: CASSLPEGRAYGYTF.

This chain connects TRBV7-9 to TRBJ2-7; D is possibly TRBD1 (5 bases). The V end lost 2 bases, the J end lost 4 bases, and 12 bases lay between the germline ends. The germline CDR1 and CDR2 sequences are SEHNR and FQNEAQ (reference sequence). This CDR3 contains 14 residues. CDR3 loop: CASSLQGSIYEQYF. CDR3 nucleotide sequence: TGTGCCAGCAGCTTACAGGGTAGTATTTACGAGCAGTACTTC.

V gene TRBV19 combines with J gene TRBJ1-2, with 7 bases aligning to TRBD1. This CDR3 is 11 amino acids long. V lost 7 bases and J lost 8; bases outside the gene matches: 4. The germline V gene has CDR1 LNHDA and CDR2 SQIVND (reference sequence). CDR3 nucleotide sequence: TGTGCCAGTAAGACAGGGCCCGGCTACACCTTC. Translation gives CASKTGPGYTF.

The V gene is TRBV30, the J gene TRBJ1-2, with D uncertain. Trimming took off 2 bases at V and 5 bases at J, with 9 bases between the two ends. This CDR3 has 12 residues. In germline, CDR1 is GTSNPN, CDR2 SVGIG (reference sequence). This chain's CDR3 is CAWSPTVYGYTF. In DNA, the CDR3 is TGTGCCTGGAGTCCCACGGTTTATGGCTACACCTTC.

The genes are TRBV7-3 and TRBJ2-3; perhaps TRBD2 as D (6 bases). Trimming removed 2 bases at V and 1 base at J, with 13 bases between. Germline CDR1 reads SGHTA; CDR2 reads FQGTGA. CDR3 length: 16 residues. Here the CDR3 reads CASSLGTSHGTDTQYF. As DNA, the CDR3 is TGTGCCAGCAGCTTAGGTACTAGCCACGGCACAGATACGCAGTATTTT. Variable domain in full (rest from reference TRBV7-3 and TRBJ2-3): GAGVSQTPSNKVTEKGKYVELRCDPISGHTALYWYRQSLGQGPEFLIYFQGTGAADDSGLPNDRFFAVRPEGSVSTLKIQRTERGDSAVYLCASSLGTSHGTDTQYFGPGTRLTVL.

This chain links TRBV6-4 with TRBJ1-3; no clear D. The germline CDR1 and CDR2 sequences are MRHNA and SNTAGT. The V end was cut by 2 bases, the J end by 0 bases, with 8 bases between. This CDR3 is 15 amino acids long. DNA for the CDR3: TGTGCCAGCAGTGACCAGGAGGACTCTGGAAACACCATATATTTT. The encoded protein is CASSDQEDSGNTIYF.

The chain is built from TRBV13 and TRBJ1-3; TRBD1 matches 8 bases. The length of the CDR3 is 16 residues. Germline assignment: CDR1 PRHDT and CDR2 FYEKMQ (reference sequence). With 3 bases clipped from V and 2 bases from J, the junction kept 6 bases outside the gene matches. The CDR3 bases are TGTGCCAGCAGCTTCGGGACAGGTACAACTGGAAACACCATATATTTT. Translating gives CASSFGTGTTGNTIYF.

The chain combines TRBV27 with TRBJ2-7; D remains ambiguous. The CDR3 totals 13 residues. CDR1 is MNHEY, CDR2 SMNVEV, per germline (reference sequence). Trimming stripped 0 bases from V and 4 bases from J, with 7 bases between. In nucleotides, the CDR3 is TGTGCCAGCAGTTTATCATCCAGGTACGAGCAGTACTTC. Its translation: CASSLSSRYEQYF.

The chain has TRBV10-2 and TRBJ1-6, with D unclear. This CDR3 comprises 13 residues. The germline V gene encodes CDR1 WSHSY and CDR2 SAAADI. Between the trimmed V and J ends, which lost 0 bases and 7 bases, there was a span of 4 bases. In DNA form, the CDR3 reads TGCGCCAGCAGTGAGTCCGGGAATTCACCCCTCCACTTT. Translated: CASSESGNSPLHF.

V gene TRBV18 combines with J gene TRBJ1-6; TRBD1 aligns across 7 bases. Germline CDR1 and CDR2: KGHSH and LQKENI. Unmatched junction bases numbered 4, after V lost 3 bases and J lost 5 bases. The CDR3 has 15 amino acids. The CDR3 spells CASSPGDRNNSPLHF. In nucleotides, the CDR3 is TGTGCCAGCTCACCCGGGGACAGAAATAATTCACCCCTCCACTTT.

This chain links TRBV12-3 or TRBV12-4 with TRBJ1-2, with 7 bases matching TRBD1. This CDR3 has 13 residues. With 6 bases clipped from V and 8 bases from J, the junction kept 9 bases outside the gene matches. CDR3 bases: TGTGCCAGCAGGCGACGGGACAGAGAAGGCTACACCTTC. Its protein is CASRRRDREGYTF.

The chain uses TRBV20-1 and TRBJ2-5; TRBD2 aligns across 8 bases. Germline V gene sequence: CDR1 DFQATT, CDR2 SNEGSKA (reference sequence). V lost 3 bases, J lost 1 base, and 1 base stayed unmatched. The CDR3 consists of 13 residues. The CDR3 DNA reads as TGCAGTGCTAGTGGACTAGCCCAAGAGACCCAGTACTTC. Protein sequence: CSASGLAQETQYF.

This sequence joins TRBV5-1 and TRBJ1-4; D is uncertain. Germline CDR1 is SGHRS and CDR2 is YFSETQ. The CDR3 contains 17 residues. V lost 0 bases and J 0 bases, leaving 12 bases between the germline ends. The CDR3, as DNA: TGCGCCAGCAGCTTGGACGCAGGATCTGCAACTAATGAAAAACTGTTTTTT. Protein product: CASSLDAGSATNEKLFF.

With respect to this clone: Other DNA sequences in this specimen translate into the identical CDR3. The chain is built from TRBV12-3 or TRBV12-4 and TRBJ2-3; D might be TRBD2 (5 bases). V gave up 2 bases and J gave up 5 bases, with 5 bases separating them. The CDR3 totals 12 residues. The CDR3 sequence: CASSLRGDTQYF. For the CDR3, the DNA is TGTGCCAGCAGTTTACGGGGAGATACGCAGTATTTT.

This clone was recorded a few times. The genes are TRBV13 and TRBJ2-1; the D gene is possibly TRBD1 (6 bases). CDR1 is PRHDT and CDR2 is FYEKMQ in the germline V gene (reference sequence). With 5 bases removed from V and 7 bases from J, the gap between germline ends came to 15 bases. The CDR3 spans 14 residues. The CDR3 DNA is TGTGCCAGCAGCCTCCGGGACACCTCAAATGAGCAGTTCTTC. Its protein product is CASSLRDTSNEQFF.

The CDR3 DNA reads TGTGCCAGCAGCTTAGCGGCAGACTCTGGAAACACCATATATTTT. Translation: CASSLAADSGNTIYF. V gene TRBV7-2 combines with J gene TRBJ1-3; D gene uncertain. V lost 0 bases and J 0 bases, leaving 6 bases between the germline ends. Germline loops: CDR1 SGHTA, CDR2 FQGNSA. This CDR3 region has 15 residues.

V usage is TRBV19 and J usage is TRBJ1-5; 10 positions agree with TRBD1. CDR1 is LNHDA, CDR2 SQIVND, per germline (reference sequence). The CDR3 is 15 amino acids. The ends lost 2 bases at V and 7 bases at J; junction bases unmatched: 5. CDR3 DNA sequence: TGTGCCAGTAGTATATCGGGACAGGGGACACAGCCCCAGCATTTT. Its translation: CASSISGQGTQPQHF.

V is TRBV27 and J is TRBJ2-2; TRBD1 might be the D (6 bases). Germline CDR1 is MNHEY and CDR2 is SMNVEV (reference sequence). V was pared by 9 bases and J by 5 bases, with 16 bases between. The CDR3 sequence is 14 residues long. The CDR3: CASKPGHGTGELFF. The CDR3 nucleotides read TGTGCCAGTAAACCGGGACACGGAACCGGGGAGCTGTTTTTT.

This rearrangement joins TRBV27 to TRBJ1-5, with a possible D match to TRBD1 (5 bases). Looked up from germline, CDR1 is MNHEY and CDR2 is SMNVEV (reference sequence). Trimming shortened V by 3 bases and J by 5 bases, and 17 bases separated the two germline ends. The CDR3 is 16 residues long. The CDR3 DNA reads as TGTGCCAGCAGTTTGAAGGCGCGACAGTTTCATCAGCCCCAGCATTTT. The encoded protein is CASSLKARQFHQPQHF.